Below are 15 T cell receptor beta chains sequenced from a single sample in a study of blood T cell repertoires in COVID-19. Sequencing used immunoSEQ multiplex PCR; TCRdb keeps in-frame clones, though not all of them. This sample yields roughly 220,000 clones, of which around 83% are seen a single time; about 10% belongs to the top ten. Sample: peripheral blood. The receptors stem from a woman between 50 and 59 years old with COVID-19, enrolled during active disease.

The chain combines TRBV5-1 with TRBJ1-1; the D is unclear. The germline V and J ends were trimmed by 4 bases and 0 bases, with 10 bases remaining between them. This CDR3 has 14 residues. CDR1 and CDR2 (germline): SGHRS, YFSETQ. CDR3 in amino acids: CASSPQVMNTEAFF. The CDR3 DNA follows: TGCGCCAGCAGCCCCCAGGTCATGAACACTGAAGCTTTCTTT. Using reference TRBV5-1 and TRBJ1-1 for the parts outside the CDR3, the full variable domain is KAGVTQTPRYLIKTRGQQVTLSCSPISGHRSVSWYQQTPGQGLQFLFEYFSETQRNKGNFPGRFSGRQFSNSRSEMNVSTLELGDSALYLCASSPQVMNTEAFFGQGTRLTVV.

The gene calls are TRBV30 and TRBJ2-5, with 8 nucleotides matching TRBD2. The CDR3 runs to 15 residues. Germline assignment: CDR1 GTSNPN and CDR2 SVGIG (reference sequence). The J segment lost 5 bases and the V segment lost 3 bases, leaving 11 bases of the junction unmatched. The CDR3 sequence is CAWSFGGGGGETQYF. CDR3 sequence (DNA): TGTGCCTGGAGCTTCGGGGGGGGCGGAGGGGAGACCCAGTACTTC.

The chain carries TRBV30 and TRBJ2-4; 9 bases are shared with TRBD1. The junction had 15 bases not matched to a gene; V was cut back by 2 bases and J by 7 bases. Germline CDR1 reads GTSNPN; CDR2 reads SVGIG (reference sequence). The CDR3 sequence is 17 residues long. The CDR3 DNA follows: TGTGCCTGGAGTCCCCCCGGGACAGGGTTTGTTAGGAACATTCAGTACTTC. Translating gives CAWSPPGTGFVRNIQYF.

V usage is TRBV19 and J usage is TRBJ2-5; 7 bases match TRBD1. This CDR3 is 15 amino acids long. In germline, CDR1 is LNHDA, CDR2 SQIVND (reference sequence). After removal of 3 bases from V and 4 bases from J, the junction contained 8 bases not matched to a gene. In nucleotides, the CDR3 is TGTGCCAGTAGTATCCAACAGGGGCATTTAGAGACCCAGTACTTC. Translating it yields CASSIQQGHLETQYF. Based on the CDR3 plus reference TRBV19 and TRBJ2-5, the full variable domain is DGGITQSPKYLFRKEGQNVTLSCEQNLNHDAMYWYRQDPGQGLRLIYYSQIVNDFQKGDIAEGYSVSREKKESFPLTVTSAQKNPTAFYLCASSIQQGHLETQYFGPGTRLLVL.

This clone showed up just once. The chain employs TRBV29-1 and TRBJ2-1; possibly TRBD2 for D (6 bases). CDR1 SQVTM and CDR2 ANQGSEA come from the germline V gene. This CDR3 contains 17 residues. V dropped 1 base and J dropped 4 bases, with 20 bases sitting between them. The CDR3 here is CSVEALGGPFLYNEQFF. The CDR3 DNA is TGCAGCGTTGAAGCACTGGGGGGTCCTTTTCTTTACAATGAGCAGTTCTTC.

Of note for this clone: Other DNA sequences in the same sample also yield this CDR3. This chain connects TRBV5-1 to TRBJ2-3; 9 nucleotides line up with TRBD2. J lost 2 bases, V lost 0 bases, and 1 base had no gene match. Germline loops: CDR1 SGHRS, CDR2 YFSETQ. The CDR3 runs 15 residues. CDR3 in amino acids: CASSLGGGATDTQYF. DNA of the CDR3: TGCGCCAGCAGCTTGGGCGGGGGGGCCACAGATACGCAGTATTTT.

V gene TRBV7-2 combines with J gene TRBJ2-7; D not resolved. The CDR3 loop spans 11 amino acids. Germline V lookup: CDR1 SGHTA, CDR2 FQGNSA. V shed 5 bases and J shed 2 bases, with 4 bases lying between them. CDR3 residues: CASSLTYEQYF. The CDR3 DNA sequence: TGTGCCAGCAGCCTTACCTACGAGCAGTACTTC.

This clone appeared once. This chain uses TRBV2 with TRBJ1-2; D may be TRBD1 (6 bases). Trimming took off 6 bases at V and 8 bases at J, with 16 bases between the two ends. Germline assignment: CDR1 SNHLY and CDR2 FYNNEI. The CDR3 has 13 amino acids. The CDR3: CASRDERQEGYTF. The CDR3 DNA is TGTGCCAGCAGGGACGAGAGACAGGAGGGCTACACCTTC.

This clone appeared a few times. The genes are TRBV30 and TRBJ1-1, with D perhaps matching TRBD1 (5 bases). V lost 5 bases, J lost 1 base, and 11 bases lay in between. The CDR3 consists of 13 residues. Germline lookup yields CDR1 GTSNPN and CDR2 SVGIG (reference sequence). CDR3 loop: CAWSQDRNTEAFF. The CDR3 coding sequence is TGTGCCTGGTCCCAAGACAGGAACACTGAAGCTTTCTTT.

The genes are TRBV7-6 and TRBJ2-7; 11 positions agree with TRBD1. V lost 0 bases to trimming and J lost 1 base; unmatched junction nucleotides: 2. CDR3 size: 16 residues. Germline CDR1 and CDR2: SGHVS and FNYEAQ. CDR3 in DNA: TGTGCCAGCAGCTTAGCGGGGACAGGGGGGTCCTACGAGCAGTACTTC. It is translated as CASSLAGTGGSYEQYF. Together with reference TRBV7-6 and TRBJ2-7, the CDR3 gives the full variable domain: GAGVSQSPRYKVTKRGQDVALRCDPISGHVSLYWYRQALGQGPEFLTYFNYEAQQDKSGLPNDRFSAERPEGSISTLTIQRTEQRDSAMYRCASSLAGTGGSYEQYFGPGTRLTVT.

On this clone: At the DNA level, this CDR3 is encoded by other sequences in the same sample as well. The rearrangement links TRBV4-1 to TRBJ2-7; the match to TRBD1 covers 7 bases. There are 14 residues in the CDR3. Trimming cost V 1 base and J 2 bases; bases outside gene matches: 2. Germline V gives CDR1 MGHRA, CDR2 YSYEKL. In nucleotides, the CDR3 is TGCGCCAGCAGCCAAGGGCAGGGGGCCTACGAGCAGTACTTC. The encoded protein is CASSQGQGAYEQYF.

The CDR3 here is CASSFPGTSNEQFF. CDR3 coding DNA: TGTGCCAGCAGCTTCCCCGGGACATCTAATGAGCAGTTCTTC. This chain uses TRBV7-9 with TRBJ2-1; a weak D match, TRBD1 (6 bases). Germline lookup yields CDR1 SEHNR and CDR2 FQNEAQ (reference sequence). The CDR3 length is 14 residues. V was clipped by 3 bases and J by 7 bases, with 13 bases between them.

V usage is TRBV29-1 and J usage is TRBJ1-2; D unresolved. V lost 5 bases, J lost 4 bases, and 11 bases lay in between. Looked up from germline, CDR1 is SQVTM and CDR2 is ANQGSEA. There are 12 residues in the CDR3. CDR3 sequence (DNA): TGCAGCGTTCGGGATTCCATCTATGGCTACACCTTC. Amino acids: CSVRDSIYGYTF. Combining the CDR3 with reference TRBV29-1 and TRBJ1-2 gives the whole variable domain SAVISQKPSRDICQRGTSLTIQCQVDSQVTMMFWYRQQPGQSLTLIATANQGSEATYESGFVIDKFPISRPNLTFSTLTVSNMSPEDSSIYLCSVRDSIYGYTFGSGTRLTVV.

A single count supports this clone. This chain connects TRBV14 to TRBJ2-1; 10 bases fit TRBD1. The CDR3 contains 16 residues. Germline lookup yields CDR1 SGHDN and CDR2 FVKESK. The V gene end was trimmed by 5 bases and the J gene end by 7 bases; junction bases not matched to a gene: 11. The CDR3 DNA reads TGTGCCAGCAGCACCCGGACAGGGGGGCGAAGGAATGAGCAGTTCTTC. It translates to CASSTRTGGRRNEQFF.

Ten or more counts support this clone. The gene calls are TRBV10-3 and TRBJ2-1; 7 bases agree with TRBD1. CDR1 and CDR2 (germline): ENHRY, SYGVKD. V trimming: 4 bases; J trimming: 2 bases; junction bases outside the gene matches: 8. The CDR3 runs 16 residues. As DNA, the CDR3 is TGTGCCATCAGTGTTAATCCAGGGGGACCCTACAATGAGCAGTTCTTC. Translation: CAISVNPGGPYNEQFF.